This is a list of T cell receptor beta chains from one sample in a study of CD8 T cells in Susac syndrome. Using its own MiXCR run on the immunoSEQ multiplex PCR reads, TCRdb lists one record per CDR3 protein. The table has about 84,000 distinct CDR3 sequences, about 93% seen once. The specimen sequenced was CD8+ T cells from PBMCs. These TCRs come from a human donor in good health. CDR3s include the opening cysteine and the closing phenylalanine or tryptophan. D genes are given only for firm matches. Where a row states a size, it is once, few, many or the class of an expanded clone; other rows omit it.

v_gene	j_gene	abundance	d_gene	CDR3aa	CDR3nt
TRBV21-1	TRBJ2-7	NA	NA	CASSKLGSSYEQYF	TGTGCCAGCAGCAAGTTGGGAAGCTCCTACGAGCAGTACTTC
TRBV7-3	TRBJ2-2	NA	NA	CASSSNRQRDHGELFF	TGTGCCAGCAGCTCCAACCGACAAAGGGATCACGGGGAGCTGTTTTTT
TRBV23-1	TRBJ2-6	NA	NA	CASLPPGAGANVLTF	TGCGCCAGCCTCCCCCCGGGGGCTGGGGCCAACGTCCTGACTTTC
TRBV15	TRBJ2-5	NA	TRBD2	CATGPRGGETQYF	TGTGCCACCGGCCCGCGGGGGGGAGAGACCCAGTACTTC
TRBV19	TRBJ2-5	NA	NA	CASSITGEEETQYF	TGTGCCAGTAGTATTACAGGGGAGGAAGAGACCCAGTACTTC
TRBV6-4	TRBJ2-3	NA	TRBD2	CASSDSSGGDTQYF	TGTGCCAGCAGTGACTCTAGCGGGGGAGATACGCAGTATTTT
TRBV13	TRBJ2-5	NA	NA	CASSRGRETQYF	TGTGCCAGCAGCAGGGGTCGGGAGACCCAGTACTTC
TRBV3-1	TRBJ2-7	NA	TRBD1	CASSHPSPGQGHEQYF	TGTGCCAGCAGCCACCCCTCACCGGGACAGGGCCACGAGCAGTACTTC
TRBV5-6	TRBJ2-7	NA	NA	CASSLGGSFYEQYF	TGTGCCAGCAGCTTGGGTGGATCCTTCTACGAGCAGTACTTC
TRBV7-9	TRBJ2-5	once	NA	CASKYYGETQYF	TGTGCCAGCAAATACTACGGGGAGACCCAGTACTTC
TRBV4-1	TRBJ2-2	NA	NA	CASSRGPQGTGELFF	TGCGCCAGCAGCCGGGGGCCACAAGGAACCGGGGAGCTGTTTTTT
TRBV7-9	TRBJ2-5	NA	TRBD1	CASSSPGQGIRETQYF	TGTGCCAGCAGCTCGCCGGGACAGGGTATTAGGGAGACCCAGTACTTC
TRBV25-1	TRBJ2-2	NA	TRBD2	CASSDLAGSGELFF	TGTGCCAGCAGTGATCTAGCGGGGTCCGGGGAGCTGTTTTTT
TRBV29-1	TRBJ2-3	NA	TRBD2	CSVTSGGDTQYF	TGCAGCGTTACTAGCGGGGGGGATACGCAGTATTTT
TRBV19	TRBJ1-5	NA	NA	CASSTVSGSNQPQHF	TGTGCCAGTAGTACCGTCTCGGGGAGCAATCAGCCCCAGCATTTT
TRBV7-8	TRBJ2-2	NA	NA	CASSLERGTGELFF	TGTGCCAGCAGCTTAGAGAGGGGGACCGGGGAGCTGTTTTTT
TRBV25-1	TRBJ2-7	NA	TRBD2	CASMGGETSYEQYF	TGTGCCAGCATGGGGGGGGAGACCTCCTACGAGCAGTACTTC
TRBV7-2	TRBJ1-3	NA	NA	CASIFGGEGAGNTIYF	TGTGCCAGTATTTTCGGGGGGGAAGGGGCTGGAAACACCATATATTTT
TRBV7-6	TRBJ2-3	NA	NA	CASSLKGVSSTDTQYF	TGTGCCAGCAGCCTGAAGGGGGTCTCTAGCACAGATACGCAGTATTTT
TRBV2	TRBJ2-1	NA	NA	CASRGDRINEQFF	TGTGCCAGCAGGGGGGATAGGATCAATGAGCAGTTCTTC
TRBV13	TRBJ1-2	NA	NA	CASSALDGYTF	TGTGCCAGCAGCGCATTGGATGGCTACACCTTC
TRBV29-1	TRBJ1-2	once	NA	CSVDYGIYGYTF	TGCAGCGTTGACTACGGGATCTATGGCTACACCTTC
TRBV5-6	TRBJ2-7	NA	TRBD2	CASSPLTSGAYEQYF	TGTGCCAGCAGCCCACTGACTAGCGGGGCCTACGAGCAGTACTTC
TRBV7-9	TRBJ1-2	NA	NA	CASSLSGTVRYGYTF	TGTGCCAGCAGCTTAAGTGGTACAGTTCGCTATGGCTACACCTTC
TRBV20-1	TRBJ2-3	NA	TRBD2	CSATTSGGLGDTQYF	TGCAGTGCTACCACTAGCGGGGGGCTCGGAGATACGCAGTATTTT
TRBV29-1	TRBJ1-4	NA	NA	CSGFGGGPPPTMFF	TGCAGCGGGTTTGGTGGGGGTCCCCCCCCTACTATGTTTTTT
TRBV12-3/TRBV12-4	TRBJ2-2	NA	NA	CASSVTGELFF	TGTGCCAGCAGTGTCACCGGGGAGCTGTTTTTT
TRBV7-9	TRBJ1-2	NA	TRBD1	CASSSDRGNGYTF	TGTGCCAGCAGCTCGGACAGGGGTAATGGCTACACCTTC
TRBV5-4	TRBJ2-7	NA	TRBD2	CASSLQLISGGSYEQYF	TGTGCCAGCAGCTTGCAGTTGATTAGCGGGGGGTCCTACGAGCAGTACTTC
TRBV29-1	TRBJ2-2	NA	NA	CSVERLDLTGELFF	TGCAGCGTTGAAAGACTAGATCTCACCGGGGAGCTGTTTTTT
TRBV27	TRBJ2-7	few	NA	CASSLLAGRGEQYF	TGTGCCAGCAGTTTATTGGCGGGGCGGGGTGAGCAGTACTTC
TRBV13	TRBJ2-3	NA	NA	CASSTGRGDTQYF	TGTGCCAGCAGCACAGGGAGAGGAGATACGCAGTATTTT
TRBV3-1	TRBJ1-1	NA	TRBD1	CASTPGTGTSNTEAFF	TGTGCCAGCACACCCGGGACAGGAACGTCGAACACTGAAGCTTTCTTT
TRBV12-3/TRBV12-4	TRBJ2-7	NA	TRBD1	CASSGTGGHGEQYF	TGTGCCAGCAGCGGGACAGGGGGCCATGGCGAGCAGTACTTC
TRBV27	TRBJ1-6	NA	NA	CASSFYPGEGGSPLHF	TGTGCCAGCAGTTTCTACCCCGGGGAGGGGGGATCACCCCTCCACTTT
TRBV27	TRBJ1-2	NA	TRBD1	CASSLLTGNYGYTF	TGTGCCAGCAGTTTATTGACAGGGAACTATGGCTACACCTTC
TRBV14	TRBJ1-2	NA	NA	CASSHPRYYGYTF	TGTGCCAGCAGCCACCCACGGTACTATGGCTACACCTTC
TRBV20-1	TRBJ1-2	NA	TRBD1	CSARVGDRNYGYTF	TGCAGTGCTAGAGTAGGGGACAGGAACTATGGCTACACCTTC
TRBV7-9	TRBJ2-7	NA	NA	CASSSRGKNLTWEQYF	TGTGCCAGCAGCTCTAGAGGGAAAAACCTCACGTGGGAGCAGTACTTC
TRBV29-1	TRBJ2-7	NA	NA	CSVVTQGGSYEQYF	TGCAGCGTTGTGACCCAAGGAGGGTCCTACGAGCAGTACTTC
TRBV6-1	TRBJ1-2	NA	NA	CASSPAPGHYGYTF	TGTGCCAGCAGTCCAGCTCCAGGCCACTATGGCTACACCTTC
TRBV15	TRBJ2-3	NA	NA	CATSYRDLKTSTDTQYF	TGTGCCACCAGCTACCGGGACTTGAAGACTAGCACAGATACGCAGTATTTT
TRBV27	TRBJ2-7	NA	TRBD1	CASSFGSGQGYEQYF	TGTGCCAGCAGTTTTGGTTCGGGACAGGGCTACGAGCAGTACTTC
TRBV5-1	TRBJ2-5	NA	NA	CASSSTGFGYQETQYF	TGCGCCAGCAGCTCCACAGGGTTCGGGTACCAAGAGACCCAGTACTTC
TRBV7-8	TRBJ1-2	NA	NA	CASSLAIGARNGYTF	TGTGCCAGCAGCTTAGCGATCGGGGCGCGGAATGGCTACACCTTC
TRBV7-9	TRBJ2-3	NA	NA	CANGPSSTDTQYF	TGTGCCAACGGACCCTCAAGCACAGATACGCAGTATTTT
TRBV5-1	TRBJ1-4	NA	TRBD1	CASSLEGQALEKLFF	TGCGCCAGCAGCTTGGAGGGACAGGCCCTCGAAAAACTGTTTTTT